These 9 T cell receptor beta chains were sequenced from one sample in a study of blood T cell repertoires in COVID-19. Data came from immunoSEQ multiplex PCR; TCRdb stores just in-frame clones and leaves some out. The sample shows tens of thousands of clones, approximately 85% of them seen only once. The sequenced material came from peripheral blood. The source is a man of 80 years or more with acute or convalescent COVID-19.

This chain uses TRBV18 with TRBJ2-1, with 15 bases fitting TRBD2. J lost 5 bases, V lost 5 bases, and 10 bases had no gene match. Germline CDR1 and CDR2: KGHSH and LQKENI. The CDR3 length is 18 residues. CDR3 protein: CASSSTGLAGGWNNEQFF. CDR3 DNA sequence: TGTGCCAGCTCATCCACGGGACTAGCGGGAGGATGGAACAATGAGCAGTTCTTC.

The V gene is TRBV10-2, the J gene TRBJ2-1; D is unresolved. Germline values: CDR1 WSHSY, CDR2 SAAADI. This CDR3 contains 15 residues. V gave up 1 base and J gave up 2 bases, with 9 bases separating them. The DNA for the CDR3 is TGCGCCAGCAGTGAGTATGTCAAAACCTACAATGAGCAGTTCTTC. Amino acids: CASSEYVKTYNEQFF.

This clone has just one count. The rearrangement joins TRBV7-9 to TRBJ1-2; TRBD1 might be the D (5 bases). There are 14 residues in the CDR3. Germline CDR1 is SEHNR and CDR2 is FQNEAQ (reference sequence). V dropped 7 bases and J dropped 4 bases, with 16 bases sitting between them. This CDR3 reads CASIPRGTGYGYTF. The CDR3 region has the DNA TGTGCCAGCATCCCGCGGGGGACGGGCTATGGCTACACCTTC.

V and J are TRBV24-1 and TRBJ2-1; 14 positions agree with TRBD2. The CDR3 totals 18 residues. Germline V lookup: CDR1 KGHDR, CDR2 SFDVKD. V lost 4 bases to trimming and J lost 2 bases; unmatched junction nucleotides: 6. The CDR3 reads CATSETSGRALTYNEQFF. The DNA for the CDR3 is TGTGCCACCAGTGAGACTAGCGGGAGGGCCTTAACCTACAATGAGCAGTTCTTC.

This clone was observed a handful of times. The chain carries TRBV6-5 and TRBJ2-7; 9 bases are shared with TRBD1. V trimming: 8 bases; J trimming: 6 bases; junction bases outside the gene matches: 5. CDR1 is MNHEY, CDR2 SVGAGI, per germline. The CDR3 spans 12 residues. The CDR3 sequence is CASGDRVGEQYF. CDR3 DNA: TGTGCCAGCGGGGACAGGGTAGGCGAGCAGTACTTC.

This chain links TRBV11-2 with TRBJ2-7, with a weak D call TRBD2 (6 bases). In germline, CDR1 is SGHAT, CDR2 FQNNGV. Trimming cost V 3 bases and J 2 bases, with 11 bases left between them. This CDR3 region has 14 residues. CDR3 nucleotide sequence: TGTGCCAGCAGCTTTCAGGGAGGCCCCTACGAGCAGTACTTC. Protein product: CASSFQGGPYEQYF.

This clone was recorded once. This chain connects TRBV5-1 to TRBJ2-5; 10 nucleotides match TRBD2. The CDR3 is made up of 14 amino acids. J lost 3 bases, V lost 5 bases, and 4 bases had no gene match. Germline CDR1 reads SGHRS; CDR2 reads YFSETQ. The CDR3 spells CASRTGLAEETQYF. The CDR3 region has the DNA TGCGCCAGCAGGACAGGACTAGCGGAAGAGACCCAGTACTTC.

J is TRBJ2-1 and V is TRBV28; no firm D call. The CDR3 has 12 amino acids. Germline V lookup: CDR1 MDHEN, CDR2 SYDVKM. Trimming took off 5 bases at V and 3 bases at J, with 5 bases between the two ends. The CDR3 is CASSQFYNEQFF. The CDR3 region has the DNA TGTGCCAGCAGTCAGTTCTACAATGAGCAGTTCTTC.

The chain combines TRBV19 with TRBJ1-5, with D perhaps TRBD1 (6 bases). V was cut by 6 bases and J by 1 base, with 13 bases left in between. The length of the CDR3 is 15 residues. Germline V CDR1 and CDR2: LNHDA, SQIVND (reference sequence). The CDR3 DNA reads TGTGCCAGTAGCAAACAGGGACGCAGCAATCAGCCCCAGCATTTT. This translates into CASSKQGRSNQPQHF.